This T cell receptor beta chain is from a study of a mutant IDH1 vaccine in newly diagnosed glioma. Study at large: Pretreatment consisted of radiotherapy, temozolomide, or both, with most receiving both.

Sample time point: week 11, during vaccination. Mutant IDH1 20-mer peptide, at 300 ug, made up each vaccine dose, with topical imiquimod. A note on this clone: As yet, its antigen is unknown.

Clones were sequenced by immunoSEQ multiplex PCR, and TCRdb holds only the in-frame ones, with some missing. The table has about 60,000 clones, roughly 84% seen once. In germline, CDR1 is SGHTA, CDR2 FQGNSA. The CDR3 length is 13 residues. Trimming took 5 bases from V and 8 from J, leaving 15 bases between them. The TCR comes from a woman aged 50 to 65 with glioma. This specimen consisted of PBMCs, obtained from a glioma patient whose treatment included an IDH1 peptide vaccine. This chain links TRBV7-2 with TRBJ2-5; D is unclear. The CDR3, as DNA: TGTGCCAGCAGCCCGGGCCCGAAGTTAACCCAGTACTTC. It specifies CASSPGPKLTQYF.